The TCR beta chain described here comes from a study of early T cells in non-severe SARS-CoV-2 infection. Findings and limits, study-wide: There was a bias toward anti-spike CD8 responses in VDJdb matching, which missed private and CD4 specificities.

In its sample, this clonotype was seen many times. Its antigen remains unknown. Molecules of cDNA were individually given unique molecular identifiers that were attached to them. Using its own MiXCR run on the 5' RACE reads, TCRdb lists one record per CDR3 protein. This sample carries tens of thousands of distinct CDR3 sequences, roughly 4.5% of them seen once, and the ten largest clones take about 15%. V lost 6 bases to trimming and J lost 0 bases, with 11 bases between them. The CDR3 consists of 15 residues. The sequence derives from an adult who was a healthcare worker with PCR-confirmed SARS-CoV-2 infection or an uninfected control (not recorded which). The chain links TRBV12-3 or TRBV12-4 to TRBJ2-2; tentative D call: TRBD1 (5 bases). What was sequenced was whole blood. The CDR3, as DNA: TGTGCCAGCAGCCTAGGGGATACGAACACCGGGGAGCTGTTTTTT. Encoded protein: CASSLGDTNTGELFF.